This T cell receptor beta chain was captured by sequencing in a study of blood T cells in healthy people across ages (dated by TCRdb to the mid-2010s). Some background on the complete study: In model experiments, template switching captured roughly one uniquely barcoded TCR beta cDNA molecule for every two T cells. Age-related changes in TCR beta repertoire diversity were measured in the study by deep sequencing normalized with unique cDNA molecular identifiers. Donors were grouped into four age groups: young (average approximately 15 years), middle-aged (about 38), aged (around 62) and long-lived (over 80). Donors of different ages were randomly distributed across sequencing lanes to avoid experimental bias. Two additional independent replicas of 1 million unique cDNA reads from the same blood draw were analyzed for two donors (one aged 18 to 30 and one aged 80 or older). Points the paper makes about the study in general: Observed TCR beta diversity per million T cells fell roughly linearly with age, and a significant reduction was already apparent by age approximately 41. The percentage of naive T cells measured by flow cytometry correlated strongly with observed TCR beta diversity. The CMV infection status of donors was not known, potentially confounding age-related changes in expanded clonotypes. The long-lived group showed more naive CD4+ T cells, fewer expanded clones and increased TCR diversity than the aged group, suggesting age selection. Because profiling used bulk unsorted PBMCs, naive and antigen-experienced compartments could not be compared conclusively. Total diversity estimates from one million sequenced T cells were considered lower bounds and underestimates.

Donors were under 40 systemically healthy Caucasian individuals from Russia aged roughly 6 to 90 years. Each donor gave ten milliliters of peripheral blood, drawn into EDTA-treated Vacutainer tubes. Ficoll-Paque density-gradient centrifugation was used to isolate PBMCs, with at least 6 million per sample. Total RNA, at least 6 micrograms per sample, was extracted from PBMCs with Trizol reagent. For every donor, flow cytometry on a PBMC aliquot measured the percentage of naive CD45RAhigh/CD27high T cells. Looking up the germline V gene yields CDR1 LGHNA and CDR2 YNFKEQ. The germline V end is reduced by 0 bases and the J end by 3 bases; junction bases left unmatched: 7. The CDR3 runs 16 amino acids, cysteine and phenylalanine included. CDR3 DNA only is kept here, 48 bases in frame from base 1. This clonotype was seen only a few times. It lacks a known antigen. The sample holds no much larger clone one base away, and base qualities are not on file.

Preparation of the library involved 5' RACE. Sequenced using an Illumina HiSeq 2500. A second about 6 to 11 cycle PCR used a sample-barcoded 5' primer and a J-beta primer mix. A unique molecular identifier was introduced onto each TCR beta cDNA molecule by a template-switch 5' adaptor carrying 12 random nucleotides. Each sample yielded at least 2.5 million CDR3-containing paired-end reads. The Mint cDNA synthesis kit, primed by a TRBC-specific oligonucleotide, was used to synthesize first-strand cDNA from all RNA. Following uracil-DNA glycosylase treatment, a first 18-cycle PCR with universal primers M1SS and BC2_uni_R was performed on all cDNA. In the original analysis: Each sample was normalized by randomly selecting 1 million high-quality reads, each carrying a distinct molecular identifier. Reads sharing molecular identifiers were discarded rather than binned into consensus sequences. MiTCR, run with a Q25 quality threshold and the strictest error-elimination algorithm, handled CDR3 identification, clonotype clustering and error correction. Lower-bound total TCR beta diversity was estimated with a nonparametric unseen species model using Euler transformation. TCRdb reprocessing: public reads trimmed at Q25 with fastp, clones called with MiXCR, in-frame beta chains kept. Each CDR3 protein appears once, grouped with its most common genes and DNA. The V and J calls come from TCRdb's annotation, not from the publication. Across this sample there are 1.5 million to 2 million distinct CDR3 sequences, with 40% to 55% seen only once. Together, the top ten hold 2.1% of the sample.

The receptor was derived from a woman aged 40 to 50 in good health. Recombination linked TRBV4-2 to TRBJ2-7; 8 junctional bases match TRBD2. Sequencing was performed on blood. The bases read TGTGCCAGCAGCCAAGAGGGCAGCGGGGGAGACTACGAGCAGTACTTC. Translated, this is CASSQEGSGGDYEQYF.